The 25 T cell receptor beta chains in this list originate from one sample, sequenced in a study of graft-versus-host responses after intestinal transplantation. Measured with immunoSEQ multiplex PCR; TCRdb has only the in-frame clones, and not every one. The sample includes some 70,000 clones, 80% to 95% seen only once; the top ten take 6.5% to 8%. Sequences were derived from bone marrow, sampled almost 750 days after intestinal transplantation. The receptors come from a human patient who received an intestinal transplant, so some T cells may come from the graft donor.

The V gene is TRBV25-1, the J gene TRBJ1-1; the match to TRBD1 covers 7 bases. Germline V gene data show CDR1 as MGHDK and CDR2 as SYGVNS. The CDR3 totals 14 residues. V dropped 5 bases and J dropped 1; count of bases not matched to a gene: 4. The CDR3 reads CASSKGQRNTEAFF. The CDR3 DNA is TGTGCCAGCAGTAAGGGACAGAGGAACACTGAAGCTTTCTTT. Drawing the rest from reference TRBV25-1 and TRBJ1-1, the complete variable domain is EADIYQTPRYLVIGTGKKITLECSQTMGHDKMYWYQQDPGMELHLIHYSYGVNSTEKGDLSSESTVSRIRTEHFPLTLESARPSHTSQYLCASSKGQRNTEAFFGQGTRLTVV.

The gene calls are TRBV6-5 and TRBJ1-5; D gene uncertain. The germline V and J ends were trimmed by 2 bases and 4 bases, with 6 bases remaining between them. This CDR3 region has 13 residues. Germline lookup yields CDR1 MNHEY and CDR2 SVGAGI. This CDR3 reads CASSYRSNQPQHF. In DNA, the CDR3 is TGTGCCAGCAGTTACAGGAGTAATCAGCCCCAGCATTTT.

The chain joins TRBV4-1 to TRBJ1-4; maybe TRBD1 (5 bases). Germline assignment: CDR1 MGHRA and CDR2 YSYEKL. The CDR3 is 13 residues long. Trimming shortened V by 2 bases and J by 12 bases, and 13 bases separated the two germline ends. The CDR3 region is CASSQPRGMQLFF. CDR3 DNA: TGCGCCAGCAGCCAACCACGGGGGATGCAACTGTTTTTT.

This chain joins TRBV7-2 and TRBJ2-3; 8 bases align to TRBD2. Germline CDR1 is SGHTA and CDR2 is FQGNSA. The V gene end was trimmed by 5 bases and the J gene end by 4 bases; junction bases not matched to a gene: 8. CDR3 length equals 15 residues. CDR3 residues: CASSLIAGPSDTQYF. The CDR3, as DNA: TGTGCCAGCAGCCTAATAGCGGGGCCCTCAGATACGCAGTATTTT.

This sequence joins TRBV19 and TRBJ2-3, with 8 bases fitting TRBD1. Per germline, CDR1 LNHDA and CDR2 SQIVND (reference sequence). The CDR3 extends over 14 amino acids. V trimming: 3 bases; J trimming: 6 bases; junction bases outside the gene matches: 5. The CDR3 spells CASSIPDRDDTQYF. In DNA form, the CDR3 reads TGTGCCAGTAGTATCCCGGACAGGGACGATACGCAGTATTTT. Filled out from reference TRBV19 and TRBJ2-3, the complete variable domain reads DGGITQSPKYLFRKEGQNVTLSCEQNLNHDAMYWYRQDPGQGLRLIYYSQIVNDFQKGDIAEGYSVSREKKESFPLTVTSAQKNPTAFYLCASSIPDRDDTQYFGPGTRLTVL.

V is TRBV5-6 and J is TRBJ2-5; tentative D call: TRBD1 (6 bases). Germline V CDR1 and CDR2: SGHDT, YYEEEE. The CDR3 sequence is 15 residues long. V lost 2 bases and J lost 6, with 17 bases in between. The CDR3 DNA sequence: TGTGCCAGCAGCTTCGGGGCAGGGGCTTTGAAGACCCAGTACTTC. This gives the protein CASSFGAGALKTQYF.

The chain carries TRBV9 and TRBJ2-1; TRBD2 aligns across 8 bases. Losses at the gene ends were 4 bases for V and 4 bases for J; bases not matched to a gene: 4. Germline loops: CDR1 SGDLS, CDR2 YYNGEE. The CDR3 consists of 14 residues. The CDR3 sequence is CASSLGLGYNEQFF. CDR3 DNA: TGTGCCAGCAGCTTGGGACTAGGTTACAATGAGCAGTTCTTC.

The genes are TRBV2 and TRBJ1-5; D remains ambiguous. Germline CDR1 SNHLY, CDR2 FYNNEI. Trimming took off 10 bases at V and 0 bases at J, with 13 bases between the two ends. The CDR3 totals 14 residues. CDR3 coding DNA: TGTGCCATCCAGGACGGAAATAGCAATCAGCCCCAGCATTTT. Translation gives CAIQDGNSNQPQHF.

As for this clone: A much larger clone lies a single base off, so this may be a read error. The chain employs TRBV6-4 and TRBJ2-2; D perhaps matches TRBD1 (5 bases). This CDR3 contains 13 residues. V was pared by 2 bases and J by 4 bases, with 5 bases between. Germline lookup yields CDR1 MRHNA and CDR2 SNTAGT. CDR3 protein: CASSDRGTGELFF. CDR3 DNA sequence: TGTGCCAGCAGTGACAGGGGCACCGGGGAGCTGTTTTTT.

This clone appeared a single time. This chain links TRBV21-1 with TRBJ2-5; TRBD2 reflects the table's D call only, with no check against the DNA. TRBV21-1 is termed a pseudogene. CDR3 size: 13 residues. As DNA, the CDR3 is TGTGCCAGCAGCAAAGTGAGGGCAGAGACCCAGTACTTC. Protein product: CASSKVRAETQYF.

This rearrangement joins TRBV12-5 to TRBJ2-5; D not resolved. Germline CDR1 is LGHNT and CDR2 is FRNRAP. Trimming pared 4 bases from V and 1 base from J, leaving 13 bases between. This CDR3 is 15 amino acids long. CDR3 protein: CASGYPNLSQETQYF. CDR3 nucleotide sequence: TGTGCTAGTGGTTACCCTAACTTGAGCCAAGAGACCCAGTACTTC.

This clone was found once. CDR3 amino acids: CSVEDVTRGGELFF. Here the CDR3 DNA reads TGCAGCGTTGAAGACGTAACTAGAGGCGGGGAGCTGTTTTTT. The chain is built from TRBV29-1 and TRBJ2-2, with D tentatively TRBD2 (5 bases). V was cut by 0 bases and J by 7 bases, with 12 bases left in between. Germline values: CDR1 SQVTM, CDR2 ANQGSEA. The CDR3 is made up of 14 amino acids.

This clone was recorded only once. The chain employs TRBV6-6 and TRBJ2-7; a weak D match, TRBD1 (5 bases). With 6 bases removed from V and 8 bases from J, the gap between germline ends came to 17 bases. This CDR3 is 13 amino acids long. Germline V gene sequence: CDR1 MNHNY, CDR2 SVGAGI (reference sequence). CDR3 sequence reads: CASSPAGISKQYF. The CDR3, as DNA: TGTGCCAGCAGCCCGGCAGGGATTTCGAAGCAGTACTTC.

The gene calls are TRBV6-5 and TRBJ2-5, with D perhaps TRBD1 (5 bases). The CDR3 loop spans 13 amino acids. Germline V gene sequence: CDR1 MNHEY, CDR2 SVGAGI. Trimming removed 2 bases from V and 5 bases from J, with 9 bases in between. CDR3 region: CASSYPGSETQYF. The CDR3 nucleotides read TGTGCCAGCAGTTACCCAGGGTCGGAGACCCAGTACTTC.

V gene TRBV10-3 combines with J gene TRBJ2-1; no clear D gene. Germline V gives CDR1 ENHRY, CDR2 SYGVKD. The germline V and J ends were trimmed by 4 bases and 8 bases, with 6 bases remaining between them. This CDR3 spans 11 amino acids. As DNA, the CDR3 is TGTGCCATCAGTGGGGAATATGAGCAGTTCTTC. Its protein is CAISGEYEQFF.

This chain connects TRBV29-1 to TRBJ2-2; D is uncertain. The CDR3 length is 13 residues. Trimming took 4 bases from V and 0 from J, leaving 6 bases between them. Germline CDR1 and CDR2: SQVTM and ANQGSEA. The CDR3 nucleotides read TGCAGCGTTGCTAGGGCGAACACCGGGGAGCTGTTTTTT. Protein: CSVARANTGELFF.

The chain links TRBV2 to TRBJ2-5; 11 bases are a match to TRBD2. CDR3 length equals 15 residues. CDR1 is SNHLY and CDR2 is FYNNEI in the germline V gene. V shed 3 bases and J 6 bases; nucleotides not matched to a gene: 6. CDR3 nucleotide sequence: TGTGCCAGCAGTGACCCGACTAGCGGGGCGAAGACCCAGTACTTC. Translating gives CASSDPTSGAKTQYF.

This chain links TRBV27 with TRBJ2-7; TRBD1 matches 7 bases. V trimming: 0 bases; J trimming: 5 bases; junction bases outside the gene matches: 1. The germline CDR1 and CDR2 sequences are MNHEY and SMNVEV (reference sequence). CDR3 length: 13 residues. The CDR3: CASSLSTGNEQYF. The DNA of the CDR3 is TGTGCCAGCAGTTTATCGACAGGGAACGAGCAGTACTTC.

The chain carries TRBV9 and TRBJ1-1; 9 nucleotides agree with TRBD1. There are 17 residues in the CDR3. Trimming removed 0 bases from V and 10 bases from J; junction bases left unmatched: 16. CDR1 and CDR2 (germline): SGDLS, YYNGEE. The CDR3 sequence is CASSVGGGTGSPTGAFF. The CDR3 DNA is TGTGCCAGCAGCGTAGGGGGAGGGACAGGGAGCCCTACGGGAGCTTTCTTT.

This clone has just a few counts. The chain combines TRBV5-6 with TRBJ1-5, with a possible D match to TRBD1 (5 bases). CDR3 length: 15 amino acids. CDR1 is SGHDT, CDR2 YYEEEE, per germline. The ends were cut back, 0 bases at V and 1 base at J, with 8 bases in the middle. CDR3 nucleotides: TGTGCCAGCAGCTTGGGGGGCCCCAGCAATCAGCCCCAGCATTTT. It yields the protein CASSLGGPSNQPQHF.

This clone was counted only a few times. The CDR3 DNA follows: TGTGCCAGCAGTTCCGGGACTAGCGGGAGCTACGAGCAGTACTTC. Encoded protein: CASSSGTSGSYEQYF. The chain recombines TRBV6-5 with TRBJ2-7, with 14 bases matching TRBD2. Germline lookup yields CDR1 MNHEY and CDR2 SVGAGI. Trimming removed 4 bases from V and 3 bases from J; junction bases left unmatched: 2. This CDR3 comprises 15 residues.

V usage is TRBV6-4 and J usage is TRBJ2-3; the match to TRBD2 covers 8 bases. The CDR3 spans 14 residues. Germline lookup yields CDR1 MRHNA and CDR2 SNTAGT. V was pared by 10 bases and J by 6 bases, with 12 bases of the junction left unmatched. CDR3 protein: CAKRSREGRDTQYF. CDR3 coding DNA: TGTGCCAAAAGAAGTCGGGAGGGCCGCGATACGCAGTATTTT.

The CDR3 is CASSFGTSGSYEQYF. The CDR3 nucleotides read TGCGCCAGCAGCTTTGGGACTAGCGGATCCTACGAGCAGTACTTC. The chain uses TRBV5-1 and TRBJ2-7, with TRBD2 matching over 11 bases. CDR1 and CDR2 (germline): SGHRS, YFSETQ. V trimming: 2 bases; J trimming: 1 base; junction bases outside the gene matches: 2. The CDR3 runs to 15 residues.

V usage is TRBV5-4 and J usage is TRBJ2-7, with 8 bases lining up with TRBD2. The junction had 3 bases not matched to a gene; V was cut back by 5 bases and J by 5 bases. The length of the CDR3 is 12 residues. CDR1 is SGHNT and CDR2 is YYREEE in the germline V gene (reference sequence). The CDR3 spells CASSGLAHEQYF. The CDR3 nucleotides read TGTGCCAGCAGTGGACTAGCCCACGAGCAGTACTTC.

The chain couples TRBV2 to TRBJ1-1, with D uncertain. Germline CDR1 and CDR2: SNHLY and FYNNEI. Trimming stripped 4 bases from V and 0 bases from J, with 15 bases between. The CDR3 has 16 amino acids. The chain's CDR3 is CASSVGNVGLNTEAFF. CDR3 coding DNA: TGTGCCAGCAGTGTAGGGAATGTGGGGTTGAACACTGAAGCTTTCTTT.